Included here is one T cell receptor beta chain sequence, with context. Sequencing used immunoSEQ multiplex PCR; TCRdb keeps in-frame clones, though not all of them. The data contain 250,000 or so clones, roughly four fifths of them seen just once; the ten biggest clones take up 3.6%. These data belong to a study of blood T cell repertoires in COVID-19. Germline CDR1 reads MNHEY; CDR2 reads SMNVEV (reference sequence). V gave up 6 bases and J gave up 6 bases; unmatched junction bases: 18. The CDR3 covers 17 residues. The clonotype comes from a middle-aged woman who had been exposed to COVID-19. Sequencing input: PBMCs or T cells enriched from blood (not recorded which). This sequence joins TRBV27 and TRBJ1-2, with 8 bases lining up with TRBD1. The CDR3 bases are TGTGCCAGCAGGGCCTACTCGCTACAGGGGGATTTCCATGGCTACACCTTC. It specifies CASRAYSLQGDFHGYTF.